The table lists the clone carrying this TCR beta chain with a few counts. Time point of the sample: newly diagnosed GD, antithyroid drugs for less than 3 months. The authors made the TCR library using RNA they extracted from PBMCs. This entry comes from a study of regulatory T cells in long-lasting Graves disease. Study background: For under 3 months, newly diagnosed Graves' patients had been taking antithyroid drugs.

CDR1 is SGHDN and CDR2 is FVKESK in the germline V gene. The V and J ends lost 7 bases and 2 bases, in that order; junction bases with no gene match: 3. CDR3 size: 14 residues. Investigators prepared the TCR beta libraries by applying iRepertoire HTBI primers and Arm-PCR of CDR3 regions. TCRdb independently ran MiXCR on the multiplex PCR reads; one entry per CDR3 protein. The table includes roughly 610,000 distinct CDR3 sequences, 15% to 20% detected once. The same data also went into a second study, on T cells in Graves' hyperthyroidism and ophthalmopathy.

The source of this sequence is a man in his late teens or twenties with Graves disease. Here the sequenced sample was peripheral blood mononuclear cells (PBMCs), taken at new diagnosis, from a patient treated with antithyroid drugs. The chain is built from TRBV14 and TRBJ2-2, with 8 positions matching TRBD1. CDR3 bases: TGTGCCAGCACCGACAGGGGAAACACCGGGGAGCTGTTTTTT. It encodes CASTDRGNTGELFF.